This T cell receptor (beta chain) was found in a study of T cell repertoires in cytomegalovirus infection. Study-level background: The study used recently identified HLA-C-restricted and well-studied HLA-B-restricted CMV epitopes. Indicated by public TCR beta signatures were CMV infection and matching HLA type.

TCRdb passed the reads through MiXCR, listing each CDR3 protein once. The profile covers about 920,000 distinct CDR3 sequences, with around a third appearing a single time and about 14% taken by the ten largest. As concerns this clonotype: Its cognate antigen is unknown.

The V gene end was trimmed by 5 bases and the J gene end by 7 bases; junction bases not matched to a gene: 12. The CDR3 extends over 15 amino acids. Germline V lookup: CDR1 MNHNS, CDR2 SASEGT. This specimen was cultured CD8+ T cells from PBMCs, taken from culture after CMV antigen stimulation. The receptor was derived from a human donor in good health (CMV status not recorded). Some clones in this sample may be carry-over from other donors' samples. The chain couples TRBV6-1 to TRBJ2-7, with 9 bases lining up with TRBD2. CDR3 amino acids: CASSLSGLAGWEQYF. CDR3 coding DNA: TGTGCCAGCAGTCTAAGCGGTCTAGCGGGGTGGGAGCAGTACTTC.